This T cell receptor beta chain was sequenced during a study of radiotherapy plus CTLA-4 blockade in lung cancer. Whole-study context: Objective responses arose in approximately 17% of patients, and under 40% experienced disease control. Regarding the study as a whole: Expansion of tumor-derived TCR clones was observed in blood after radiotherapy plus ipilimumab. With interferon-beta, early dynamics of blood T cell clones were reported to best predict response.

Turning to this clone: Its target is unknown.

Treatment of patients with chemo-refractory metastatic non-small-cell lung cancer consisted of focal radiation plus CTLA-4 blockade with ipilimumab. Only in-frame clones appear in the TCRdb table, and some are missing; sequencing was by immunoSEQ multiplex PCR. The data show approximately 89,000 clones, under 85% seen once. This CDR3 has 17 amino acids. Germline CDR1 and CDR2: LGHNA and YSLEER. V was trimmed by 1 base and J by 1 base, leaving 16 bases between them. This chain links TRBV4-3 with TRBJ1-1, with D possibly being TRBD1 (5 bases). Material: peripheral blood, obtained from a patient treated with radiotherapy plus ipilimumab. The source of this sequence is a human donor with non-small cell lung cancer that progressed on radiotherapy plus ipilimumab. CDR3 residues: CASSQVQGVGTNTEAFF. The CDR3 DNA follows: TGCGCCAGCAGCCAAGTTCAGGGCGTAGGGACGAACACTGAAGCTTTCTTT.